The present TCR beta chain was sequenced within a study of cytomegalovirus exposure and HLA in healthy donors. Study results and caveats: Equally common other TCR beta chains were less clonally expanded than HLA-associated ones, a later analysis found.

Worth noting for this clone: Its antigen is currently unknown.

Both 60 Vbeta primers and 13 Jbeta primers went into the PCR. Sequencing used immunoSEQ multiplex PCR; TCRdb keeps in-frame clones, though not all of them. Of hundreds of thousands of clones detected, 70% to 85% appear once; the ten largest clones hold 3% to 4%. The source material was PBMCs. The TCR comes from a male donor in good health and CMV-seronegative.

This CDR3 reads CASSGQGGTDTQYF. The CDR3 nucleotides read TGCGCCAGCAGCGGACAGGGAGGCACAGATACGCAGTATTTT. The gene calls are TRBV5-1 and TRBJ2-3; 8 bases are a match to TRBD1. Losses at the gene ends were 4 bases for V and 1 base for J; bases not matched to a gene: 2. The CDR3 consists of 14 residues. Germline V CDR1 and CDR2: SGHRS, YFSETQ.